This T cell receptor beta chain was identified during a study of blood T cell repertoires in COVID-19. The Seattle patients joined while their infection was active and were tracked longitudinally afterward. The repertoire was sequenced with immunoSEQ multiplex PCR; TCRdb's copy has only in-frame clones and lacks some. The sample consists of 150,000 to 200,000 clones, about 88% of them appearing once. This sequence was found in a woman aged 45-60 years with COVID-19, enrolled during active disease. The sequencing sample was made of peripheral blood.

The CDR3 DNA reads TGTGCCAGCAGTCCTCTACTCACCGGGGAGCTGTTTTTT. Translating gives CASSPLLTGELFF. The chain has TRBV27 and TRBJ2-2; no reliable D call. V lost 5 bases and J 4 bases, leaving 8 bases between the germline ends. Germline V gives CDR1 MNHEY, CDR2 SMNVEV (reference sequence). This CDR3 comprises 13 residues.